The next 32 T cell receptor beta chains were all read from a single sample in a study of blood T cells in healthy people across ages. Primed by a sample-barcoded 5' primer and a J-beta primer mix, a second PCR proceeded for 7 to 11 cycles. Each CDR3 protein gets one entry after TCRdb re-called the 5' RACE reads with MiXCR. The repertoire consists of roughly 1,800,000 distinct CDR3 sequences, with 40% to 55% occurring once and the leading ten covering around 2.1%. Sequenced sample: blood. The source is a woman aged 40 to 50 in good health.

The CDR3 loop is CASRQNSGANVLTF. The CDR3 DNA is TGTGCCAGCAGACAAAACTCTGGGGCCAACGTCCTGACTTTC. The chain is built from TRBV6-1 and TRBJ2-6; D gene ambiguous. The CDR3 contains 14 residues. Trimming shortened V by 6 bases and J by 0 bases, and 6 bases separated the two germline ends. Germline CDR1 reads MNHNS; CDR2 reads SASEGT.

CDR3 nucleotides: TGTGCCAGCAGCCAAGGGGCTAGCGGGGGGGCCTACAATGAGCAGTTCTTC. Amino acids: CASSQGASGGAYNEQFF. The chain carries TRBV4-2 and TRBJ2-1, with TRBD2 matching over 12 bases. Germline CDR1 LGHNA, CDR2 YNFKEQ. The V and J ends lost 1 base and 2 bases, in that order; junction bases with no gene match: 3. The CDR3 totals 17 residues.

This clonotype appeared a few times. The V and J genes are TRBV5-1 and TRBJ2-1, with 12 bases that match TRBD2. J was trimmed by 0 bases and V by 4 bases; bases with no gene match: 2. Looked up from germline, CDR1 is SGHRS and CDR2 is YFSETQ. The CDR3 spans 16 residues. DNA of the CDR3: TGCGCCAGCAGCACTAGCGGGGGGAGCTCCTACAATGAGCAGTTCTTC. It encodes CASSTSGGSSYNEQFF.

The chain carries TRBV7-6 and TRBJ2-7, with 8 bases identical to TRBD1. V lost 5 bases, J lost 0 bases, and 9 bases stayed unmatched. Germline V gene sequence: CDR1 SGHVS, CDR2 FNYEAQ. This CDR3 contains 16 residues. In nucleotides, the CDR3 is TGTGCCAGCAGCGACGGACAGGGAAGGAGCTCCTACGAGCAGTACTTC. It specifies CASSDGQGRSSYEQYF.

Regarding this clonotype: A read error may produce the germline difference seen at one junction end. The chain has TRBV7-2 and TRBJ2-1; 14 bases map to TRBD2. CDR1 SGHTA and CDR2 FQGNSA come from the germline V gene. CDR3 size: 17 residues. In nucleotides, the CDR3 is TGTGCCAGCAGCTTACGCGGACTAGCGGGGGGTTACAAGGAGCAGTTCTTC. This codes for CASSLRGLAGGYKEQFF.

In regard to this clonotype: Compared with germline, one end of the junction differs, possibly owing to a read error. V usage is TRBV6-5 and J usage is TRBJ2-7, with 7 bases fitting TRBD1. The CDR3 covers 15 residues. CDR1 and CDR2 (germline): MNHEY, SVGAGI. CDR3 in amino acids: CASSNIGTEDYGQYF. Here the CDR3 DNA reads TGTGCCAGCAGCAACATCGGGACAGAAGATTACGGGCAGTACTTC.

A remark on this clonotype: A read error may produce the germline difference seen at one junction end. The chain links TRBV29-1 to TRBJ2-3, with 9 positions matching TRBD1. The V gene's germline CDR1 is SQVTM and CDR2 ANQGSEA. The length of the CDR3 is 16 residues. The CDR3, as DNA: TGCAGCGTTCCACGTGACAGGGGGAGCCTCACAGATATGCAGTATTTT. Translating it yields CSVPRDRGSLTDMQYF.

V gene TRBV6-5 combines with J gene TRBJ1-1, with a weak D call TRBD1 (6 bases). The V end was cut by 7 bases, the J end by 6 bases, with 15 bases between. Germline lookup yields CDR1 MNHEY and CDR2 SVGAGI. This CDR3 has 13 amino acids. The chain's CDR3 is CASTWGGKAEAFF. The CDR3 DNA reads as TGTGCCAGCACCTGGGGGGGCAAGGCTGAAGCTTTCTTT.

This clonotype was seen more than once but under ten times. V and J are TRBV7-9 and TRBJ2-3; the D is unclear. Looked up from germline, CDR1 is SEHNR and CDR2 is FQNEAQ (reference sequence). The length of the CDR3 is 13 residues. V lost 0 bases to trimming and J lost 8 bases, with 9 bases between them. The CDR3 region is CASSLATRSTQYF. The CDR3 DNA follows: TGTGCCAGCAGCTTAGCGACCAGGAGTACGCAGTATTTT. Looking up the rest from reference TRBV7-9 and TRBJ2-3 gives the full variable domain: DTGVSQNPRHKITKRGQNVTFRCDPISEHNRLYWYRQTLGQGPEFLTYFQNEAQLEKSRLLSDRFSAERPKGSFSTLEIQRTEQGDSAMYLCASSLATRSTQYFGPGTRLTVL.

The V gene is TRBV7-9, the J gene TRBJ2-5; a possible D gene is TRBD2 (6 bases). Per germline, CDR1 SEHNR and CDR2 FQNEAQ (reference sequence). This CDR3 contains 15 residues. V lost 3 bases and J lost 3, with 14 bases in between. The CDR3 loop is CASSFAASAKETQYF. The CDR3 DNA reads as TGTGCCAGCAGCTTCGCGGCTAGCGCTAAAGAGACCCAGTACTTC.

The genes are TRBV2 and TRBJ2-3; D possibly uses TRBD1 or TRBD2 (5 bases each). V gave up 6 bases and J gave up 4 bases, with 17 bases separating them. CDR3 size: 15 residues. Germline V gene data show CDR1 as SNHLY and CDR2 as FYNNEI. The CDR3 loop reads CASSPGRGNADTQYF. The DNA for the CDR3 is TGTGCCAGCAGCCCGGGACGGGGCAACGCAGATACGCAGTATTTT.

The chain combines TRBV7-2 with TRBJ1-2; D remains ambiguous. This CDR3 comprises 14 residues. Trimming shortened V by 1 base and J by 4 bases, and 10 bases separated the two germline ends. The germline gives CDR1 SGHTA, CDR2 FQGNSA. CDR3 region: CASSLDSSPYGYTF. CDR3 coding DNA: TGTGCCAGCAGCTTAGATTCATCGCCCTATGGCTACACCTTC.

The gene calls are TRBV27 and TRBJ1-5; 9 bases are shared with TRBD1. The V gene's germline CDR1 is MNHEY and CDR2 SMNVEV (reference sequence). The CDR3 has 15 residues. V was clipped by 0 bases and J by 8 bases; unmatched bases: 5. In nucleotides, the CDR3 is TGTGCCAGCAGTTTATCGGGGGACAGGGAAAAGCCCCAGCATTTT. This codes for CASSLSGDREKPQHF.

The chain links TRBV6-2 or TRBV6-3 to TRBJ2-7; 7 bases map to TRBD1. The V segment lost 5 bases and the J segment 0 bases; nucleotides outside the gene matches: 16. Germline V CDR1 and CDR2: MNHEY, SVGEGT. The CDR3 runs to 18 residues. CDR3 coding DNA: TGTGCCAGCAGTCCAAAAAGCGTTCTGGGACAGTACTCCTACGAGCAGTACTTC. It is translated as CASSPKSVLGQYSYEQYF.

The chain joins TRBV9 to TRBJ2-5; possible D gene TRBD2, 6 bases. The V gene lost 4 bases and the J gene lost 5 bases, with 21 bases spanning the gap. The CDR3 contains 16 residues. CDR1 is SGDLS, CDR2 YYNGEE, per germline. This CDR3 reads CASSTTWDSPPETQYF. In DNA form, the CDR3 reads TGTGCCAGCAGCACCACCTGGGACTCGCCCCCCGAGACCCAGTACTTC.

V is TRBV6-5 and J is TRBJ2-3; 7 bases are shared with TRBD1. The CDR3 sequence is 15 residues long. V gave up 4 bases and J gave up 2 bases; unmatched junction bases: 6. Germline V gives CDR1 MNHEY, CDR2 SVGAGI. CDR3 DNA sequence: TGTGCCAGCAGTTCAGGGGGAGTGTACACAGATACGCAGTATTTT. Translating gives CASSSGGVYTDTQYF.

The chain has TRBV4-1 and TRBJ2-3; D is possibly TRBD1 (6 bases). V lost 4 bases and J lost 2, with 13 bases in between. The CDR3 extends over 15 amino acids. Germline assignment: CDR1 MGHRA and CDR2 YSYEKL. The CDR3 region has the DNA TGCGCCAGCAGCCCCGTCAGGGACAACACAGATACGCAGTATTTT. Translation: CASSPVRDNTDTQYF.

The V gene is TRBV20-1, the J gene TRBJ2-1; D is uncertain. Germline V CDR1 and CDR2: DFQATT, SNEGSKA (reference sequence). The CDR3 is 17 amino acids. V shed 3 bases and J shed 5 bases, with 23 bases lying between them. For the CDR3, the DNA is TGCAGTGCTAGTGTTGTTTATTGGGGAAGTCCCCACAATGAGCAGTTCTTC. It codes for CSASVVYWGSPHNEQFF.

This chain uses TRBV28 with TRBJ2-4; 10 positions agree with TRBD1. This CDR3 has 14 amino acids. CDR1 is MDHEN and CDR2 is SYDVKM in the germline V gene. V shed 5 bases, J shed 13 bases, and the junction held 11 bases outside the gene matches. The CDR3 DNA is TGTGCCAGCAGTGCCGGAACTGGGACAGGGGAACAGTACTTC. Translation: CASSAGTGTGEQYF.

The chain couples TRBV7-9 to TRBJ1-1, with TRBD1 matching over 7 bases. Germline V lookup: CDR1 SEHNR, CDR2 FQNEAQ (reference sequence). V lost 5 bases to trimming and J lost 4 bases; unmatched junction nucleotides: 13. This CDR3 comprises 16 residues. The chain's CDR3 is CASSPIPADRATEAFF. CDR3 nucleotides: TGTGCCAGCAGCCCAATCCCAGCTGACAGGGCCACTGAAGCTTTCTTT.

This clonotype was recorded a few times. The chain recombines TRBV20-1 with TRBJ1-2, with D possibly matching TRBD1 (5 bases). The CDR3 is 13 residues long. Trimming took off 5 bases at V and 8 bases at J, with 18 bases between the two ends. Germline V CDR1 and CDR2: DFQATT, SNEGSKA (reference sequence). For the CDR3, the DNA is TGCAGTGCTCCCATAGGCCAGGGCTACGGCTACACCTTC. Protein sequence: CSAPIGQGYGYTF.

V usage is TRBV5-1 and J usage is TRBJ2-2, with TRBD1 as a possible D gene (6 bases). With 4 bases removed from V and 1 base from J, the gap between germline ends came to 11 bases. The CDR3 length is 15 residues. Germline CDR1 is SGHRS and CDR2 is YFSETQ. The CDR3 here is CASSRPGQNTGELFF. CDR3 sequence (DNA): TGCGCCAGCAGCCGGCCGGGACAGAACACCGGGGAGCTGTTTTTT.

The rearrangement links TRBV7-2 to TRBJ2-1, with 13 bases that match TRBD2. Germline values: CDR1 SGHTA, CDR2 FQGNSA. The CDR3 extends over 15 amino acids. The V and J ends lost 2 bases and 8 bases, in that order; junction bases with no gene match: 3. The DNA for the CDR3 is TGTGCCAGCAGCTTACTAGGGACTAGCGGGGATGAGCAGTTCTTC. Its protein product is CASSLLGTSGDEQFF.

In DNA, the CDR3 is TGTGCCACCGAGTCCCGTCATTGGGCAGATACGCAGTATTTT. It codes for CATESRHWADTQYF. The rearrangement links TRBV24-1 to TRBJ2-3; D uncertain. V was shortened by 9 bases and J by 4 bases, with 16 bases between the two germline ends. The CDR3 totals 14 residues. Germline loops: CDR1 KGHDR, CDR2 SFDVKD.

The J gene is TRBJ2-1, the V gene TRBV2; 9 bases match TRBD2. CDR1 and CDR2 from the germline V gene are SNHLY and FYNNEI. CDR3 length equals 15 residues. V dropped 4 bases and J dropped 3; count of bases not matched to a gene: 4. CDR3 protein: CASSGTAGGYNEQFF. CDR3 sequence (DNA): TGTGCCAGCAGTGGTACAGCGGGGGGCTACAATGAGCAGTTCTTC.

This rearrangement joins TRBV27 to TRBJ2-3; D is possibly TRBD2 (5 bases). With 0 bases removed from V and 4 bases from J, the gap between germline ends came to 17 bases. Germline V lookup: CDR1 MNHEY, CDR2 SMNVEV (reference sequence). The CDR3 sequence is 17 residues long. CDR3 residues: CASSLSGGHMSADTQYF. CDR3 DNA sequence: TGTGCCAGCAGTTTATCCGGCGGGCACATGAGTGCAGATACGCAGTATTTT.

This sequence joins TRBV5-1 and TRBJ2-1; possibly TRBD1 or TRBD2 for D (5 bases each). The CDR3 has 14 amino acids. Germline values: CDR1 SGHRS, CDR2 YFSETQ. V was trimmed by 7 bases and J by 3 bases, leaving 14 bases between them. The CDR3: CASGRDVDYNEQFF. The CDR3, as DNA: TGCGCCAGCGGCCGGGACGTCGACTACAATGAGCAGTTCTTC.

The chain has TRBV7-2 and TRBJ2-3; 13 nucleotides agree with TRBD2. The CDR3 sequence is 18 residues long. Germline lookup yields CDR1 SGHTA and CDR2 FQGNSA. V was pared by 1 base and J by 5 bases, with 9 bases of the junction left unmatched. Written as DNA, the CDR3 is TGTGCCAGCAGCTTAGACTTTACTAGCGGGGGGGCATTAGATACGCAGTATTTT. Translation: CASSLDFTSGGALDTQYF.

The chain combines TRBV28 with TRBJ1-2, with a tentative D call TRBD1 (5 bases). The germline V and J ends were trimmed by 6 bases and 2 bases, with 10 bases remaining between them. The CDR3 contains 13 residues. Germline CDR1 MDHEN, CDR2 SYDVKM. CDR3 nucleotides: TGTGCCAGCAGCCCAAAGGGGAACTATGGCTACACCTTC. Protein: CASSPKGNYGYTF.

J is TRBJ2-7 and V is TRBV6-5; D not certain. From germline, CDR1 is MNHEY and CDR2 SVGAGI. The CDR3 has 15 residues. V shed 0 bases and J shed 1 base, with 10 bases lying between them. The CDR3 loop reads CASSYSNGRSYEQYF. In DNA form, the CDR3 reads TGTGCCAGCAGTTACTCGAATGGCAGGTCCTACGAGCAGTACTTC.

The chain couples TRBV4-3 to TRBJ2-1; D is tentatively TRBD1 or TRBD2 (6 bases each). Germline CDR1 and CDR2: LGHNA and YSLEER. V was clipped by 1 base and J by 15 bases, with 16 bases between them. This CDR3 is 13 amino acids long. Here the CDR3 DNA reads TGCGCCAGCAGCCAAGGACTAGGGGGTCGGGGGTTCTTC. It is translated as CASSQGLGGRGFF.

The chain carries TRBV7-2 and TRBJ2-3; possibly TRBD1 or TRBD2 for D (5 bases each). V lost 5 bases, J lost 2 bases, and 17 bases lay in between. CDR1 and CDR2 (germline): SGHTA, FQGNSA. The CDR3 loop spans 16 amino acids. The CDR3 DNA follows: TGTGCCAGCAGCCCGGAAAGGGACCGATTCACAGATACGCAGTATTTT. The encoded protein is CASSPERDRFTDTQYF.